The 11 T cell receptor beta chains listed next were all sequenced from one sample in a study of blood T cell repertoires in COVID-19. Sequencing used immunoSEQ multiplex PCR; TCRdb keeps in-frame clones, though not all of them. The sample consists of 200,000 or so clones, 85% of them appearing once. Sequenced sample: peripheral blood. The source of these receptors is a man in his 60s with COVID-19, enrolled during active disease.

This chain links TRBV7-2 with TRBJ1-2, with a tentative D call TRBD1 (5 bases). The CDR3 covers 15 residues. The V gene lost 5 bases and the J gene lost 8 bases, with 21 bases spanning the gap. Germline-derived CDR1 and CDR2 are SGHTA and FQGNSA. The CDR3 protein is CASSGQRDRTIGYTF. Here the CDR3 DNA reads TGTGCCAGCAGCGGTCAGCGGGACCGAACTATCGGCTACACCTTC.

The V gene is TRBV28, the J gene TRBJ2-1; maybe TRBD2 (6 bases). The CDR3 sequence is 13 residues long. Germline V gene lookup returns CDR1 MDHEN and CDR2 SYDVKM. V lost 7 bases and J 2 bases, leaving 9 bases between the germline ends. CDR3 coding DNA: TGTGCCAGCATGGCGGGGACCTACAATGAGCAGTTCTTC. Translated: CASMAGTYNEQFF.

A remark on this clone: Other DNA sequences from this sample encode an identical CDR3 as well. The CDR3 loop is CASSLGTLNTEAFF. Here the CDR3 DNA reads TGCGCCAGCAGCTTGGGGACACTGAACACTGAAGCTTTCTTT. V is TRBV5-1 and J is TRBJ1-1; perhaps TRBD1 as D (5 bases). Per germline, CDR1 SGHRS and CDR2 YFSETQ. The CDR3 is 14 residues long. V lost 0 bases, J lost 0 bases, and 6 bases lay in between.

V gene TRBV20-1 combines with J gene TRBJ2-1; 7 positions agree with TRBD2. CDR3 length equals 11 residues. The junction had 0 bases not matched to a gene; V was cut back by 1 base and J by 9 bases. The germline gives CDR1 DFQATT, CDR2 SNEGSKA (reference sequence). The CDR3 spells CSARGGGEQFF. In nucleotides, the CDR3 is TGCAGTGCTAGAGGCGGGGGTGAGCAGTTCTTC.

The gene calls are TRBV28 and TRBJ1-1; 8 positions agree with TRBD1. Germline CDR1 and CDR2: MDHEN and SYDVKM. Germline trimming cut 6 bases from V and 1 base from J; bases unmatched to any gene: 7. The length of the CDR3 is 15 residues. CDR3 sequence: CASSSSGQGNTEAFF. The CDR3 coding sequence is TGTGCCAGCAGCTCCTCCGGACAGGGGAACACTGAAGCTTTCTTT. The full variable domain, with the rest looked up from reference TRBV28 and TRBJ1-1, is DVKVTQSSRYLVKRTGEKVFLECVQDMDHENMFWYRQDPGLGLRLIYFSYDVKMKEKGDIPEGYSVSREKKERFSLILESASTNQTSMYLCASSSSGQGNTEAFFGQGTRLTVV.

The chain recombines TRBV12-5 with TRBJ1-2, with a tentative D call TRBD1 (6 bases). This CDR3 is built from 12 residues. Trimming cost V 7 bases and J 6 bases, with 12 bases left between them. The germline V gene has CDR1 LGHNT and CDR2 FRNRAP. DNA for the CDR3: TGTGCTAGTGCCACGAAGGGGGATGGCTACACCTTC. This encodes CASATKGDGYTF.

CDR3 region: CASSWTGTGNYEQYF. CDR3 bases: TGTGCCAGCAGTTGGACCGGGACAGGGAACTACGAGCAGTACTTC. This chain uses TRBV6-5 with TRBJ2-7, with 9 bases that match TRBD1. This CDR3 has 15 residues. The germline V gene encodes CDR1 MNHEY and CDR2 SVGAGI. Trimming cost V 4 bases and J 3 bases; bases outside gene matches: 7.

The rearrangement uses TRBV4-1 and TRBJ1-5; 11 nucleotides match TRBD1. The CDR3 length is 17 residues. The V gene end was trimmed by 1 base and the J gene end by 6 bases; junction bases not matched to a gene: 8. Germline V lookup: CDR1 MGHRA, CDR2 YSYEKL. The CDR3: CASSQGGTGGRGQPQHF. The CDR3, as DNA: TGCGCCAGCAGCCAAGGAGGGACAGGGGGAAGAGGTCAGCCCCAGCATTTT.

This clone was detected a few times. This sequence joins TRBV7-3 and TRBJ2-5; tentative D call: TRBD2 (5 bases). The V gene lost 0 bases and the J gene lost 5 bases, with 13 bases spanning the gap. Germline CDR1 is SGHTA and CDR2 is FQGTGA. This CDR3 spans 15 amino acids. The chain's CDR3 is CASSLTNSRGETQYF. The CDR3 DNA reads TGTGCCAGCAGCTTAACGAACAGTCGAGGGGAGACCCAGTACTTC.

The CDR3 here is CASSQQGGPPGYTF. The CDR3 nucleotides are TGTGCCAGCAGCCAACAGGGTGGGCCCCCTGGCTACACCTTC. The rearrangement joins TRBV3-1 (or the pseudogene TRBV3-2) to TRBJ1-2; D may be TRBD1 (5 bases). The CDR3 contains 14 residues. Germline lookup yields CDR1 LGHDT and CDR2 YNNKEL (reference sequence). Trimming pared 2 bases from V and 7 bases from J, leaving 14 bases between.

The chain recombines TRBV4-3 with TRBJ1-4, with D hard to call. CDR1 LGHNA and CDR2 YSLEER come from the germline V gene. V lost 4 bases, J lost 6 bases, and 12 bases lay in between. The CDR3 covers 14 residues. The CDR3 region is CASSPPGMDEKLFF. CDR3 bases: TGCGCCAGCAGCCCCCCGGGGATGGATGAAAAACTGTTTTTT.